This T cell receptor (beta chain) was sequenced in a study of post-analysis software for immune sequencing data. Overall study: Some patients lacked subtype; others had relapsing-remitting, secondary progressive or progressive-relapsing disease. Study findings and constraints: The normalized Chao1 diversity of multiple sclerosis patients was significantly lower than that of controls.

Unique molecular identifiers were built into the TCR beta cDNA libraries. With about 0.9 to 11 million T cells as the source, about half a million cDNA molecules resulted. TCRdb called the PCR reads again in MiXCR, with one record for every CDR3 protein. The sample comprises hundreds of thousands of distinct CDR3 sequences, nearly 45% of which are singletons, and roughly an eighth rests with the top ten. This clonotype was detected a few times. Its target is not known. This TCR was recovered from a girl aged 10 to 17 with multiple sclerosis. Material: blood.

CDR3 sequence: CASTSGQESYEQYF. The CDR3 DNA reads TGTGCCAGCACCTCCGGACAGGAATCCTACGAGCAGTACTTC. The chain couples TRBV12-3 or TRBV12-4 to TRBJ2-7, with 7 bases lining up with TRBD1. V shed 7 bases, J shed 1 base, and the junction held 7 bases outside the gene matches. The CDR3 contains 14 residues.